Listed here is a single T cell receptor (beta chain). The specificity of this receptor is unknown. The sample holds no much larger clone one base away, and base qualities are not on file. This record comes from a study of memory CD4+ T cells and cytomegalovirus serostatus (dated by TCRdb to the late 2010s). Regarding the study in general: A total of roughly 33 healthy Belgian adults, of whom 9 were CMV seropositive and approximately 24 were CMV seronegative, were included in the cohort. To replicate a published TCR-based CMV serostatus classifier, the researchers sequenced the CD4+ memory TCRbeta repertoires of a Belgian cohort whose cytomegalovirus serostatus was known. Study-wide findings and limitations: Only CD4+CD45RO+ memory cells were sequenced, in contrast to the original study, in which naive and memory CD4+ and CD8+ populations were covered. The results were read as suggesting that the CMV-associated TCR signature is, for the most part, present in the CD4+ memory repertoire. Of 164 previously reported CMV-associated TCRbeta sequences, some 67 appeared in the CD4+ memory repertoires, each in one to five individuals. On the Belgian cohort, the classifier built on the original framework reached a median bootstrapped AUC of approximately 0.94, with a 95% CI of 0.76-1.00. For CMV serostatus prediction, a median bootstrapped AUC of about 0.95 was reached with the original framework, and a median bootstrapped AUC of about 0.9 was reached with a US-trained random forest.

The Quick-DNA Microprep Kit was used to extract genomic DNA from the sorted cells. TCRbeta DNA was amplified with the immunoSEQ hsTCRbeta kit following the manufacturer's protocol. An Illumina MiSeq instrument was used to sequence the TCRbeta libraries. On the authors' methods: Once out-of-frame sequences had been removed, millions of distinct TCRbeta sequences were left, which works out to an average of roughly 67,000 per individual. Two values were used to score each individual: the count of over 150 previously reported CMV-associated TCRbeta sequences and the total count of productive distinct TCRbeta sequences. A beta-binomial model was reimplemented in Python, and scikit-learn random forests with default parameters were trained on US cohort data. On the Belgian cohort, classifier performance was reported as the median AUC, along with percentile confidence intervals, across 10,000 bootstrap iterations. TCRdb's version of the immuneACCESS table is confined to in-frame rearrangements and falls short of the full clone set. An unresolved V gene accounts for under half of the shortfall where checked; the remainder is of unknown origin. V, J and clone size are those of that table, while D and trimming were read from the DNA. Across this sample there are more than 40,000 clones, with around 80% seen only once. The ten largest clones take up nearly 6.5% of the sample.

A FACSAria II was used to sort memory CD4+ T cells, defined as single viable CD3+CD4+CD8-CD45RO+ cells. CMV serostatus was assessed using a Roche Elecsys assay, by which serum IgG against CMV pp150, pp28, p38 and p52 was detected. After thawing, total CD4+ T cells were enriched by positive selection with CD4 magnetic microbeads. The samples came from a different study that was designed specifically to examine the CD4+ T cell memory repertoire. Following standard operating procedures, peripheral blood mononuclear cells were isolated and cryopreserved, while serum was kept at -80 degrees C. Staining used CD3-PerCP (BW264/56), CD4-APC (RPA-T4), CD45RO-PE (UCHT1) and CD8-Pacific Orange (3B5) antibodies, with Sytox blue excluding non-viable cells. The CDR3 has 15 amino acids, counting the end cysteine and phenylalanine. The CDR3 DNA has 45 bases and is translated from base 1. Trimming removed 0 bases from V and 2 bases from J, leaving 10 bases between the germline ends. CDR1 and CDR2 are read off the germline V gene as LGHNA and YSLEER.

This receptor chain uses TRBV4-3 and TRBJ1-1; possibly the D gene is TRBD1, per 5 matching bases. The sequence derives from an adult in good health and CMV-seronegative. The sample consisted of memory CD4+ T cells from blood. The DNA sequence is given as TGCGCCAGCAGCCAAGATCGGGGGGGTAACACTGAAGCTTTCTTT. Its protein product is CASSQDRGGNTEAFF.